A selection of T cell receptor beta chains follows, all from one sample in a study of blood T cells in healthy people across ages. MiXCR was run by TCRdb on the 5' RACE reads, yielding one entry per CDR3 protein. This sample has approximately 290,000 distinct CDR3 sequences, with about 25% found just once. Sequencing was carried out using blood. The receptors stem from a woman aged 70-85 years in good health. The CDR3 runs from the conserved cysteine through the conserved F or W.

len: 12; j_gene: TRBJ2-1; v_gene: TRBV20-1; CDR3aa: CSASAPGNEQFF
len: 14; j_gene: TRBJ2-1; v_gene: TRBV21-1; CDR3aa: CATLTRLGYNEQFF
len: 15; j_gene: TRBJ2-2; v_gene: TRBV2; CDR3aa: CASSGGLPNTGELFF
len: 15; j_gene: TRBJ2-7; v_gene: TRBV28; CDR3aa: CASTAAAGGFYEQYF
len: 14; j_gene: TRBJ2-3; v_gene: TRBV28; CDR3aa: CASSTTDSADTQYF
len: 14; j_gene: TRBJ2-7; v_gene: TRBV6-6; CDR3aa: CASSYSKSAYEQYF
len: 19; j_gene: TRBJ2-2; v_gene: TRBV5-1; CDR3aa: CASSLVSWGDPSNTGELFF
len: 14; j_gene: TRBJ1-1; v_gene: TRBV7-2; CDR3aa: CASSPSWSRTEAFF
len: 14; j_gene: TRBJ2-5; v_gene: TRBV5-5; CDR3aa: CASSSGQIQETQYF
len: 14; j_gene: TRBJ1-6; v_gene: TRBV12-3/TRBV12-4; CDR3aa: CASSINSGNSPLHF
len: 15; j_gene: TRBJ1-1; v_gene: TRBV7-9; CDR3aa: CASSPRPERNTEAFF
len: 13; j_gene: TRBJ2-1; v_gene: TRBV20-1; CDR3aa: CSAREPTNNEQFF
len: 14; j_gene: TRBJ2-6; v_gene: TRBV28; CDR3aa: CASRGQVSANVLTF
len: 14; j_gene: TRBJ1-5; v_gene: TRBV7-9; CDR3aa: CASSLAESNQPQHF
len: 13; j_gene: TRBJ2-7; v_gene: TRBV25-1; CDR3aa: CASSEAGMDEQYF
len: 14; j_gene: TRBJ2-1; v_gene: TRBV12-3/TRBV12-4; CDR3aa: CASRPTSVYNEQFF
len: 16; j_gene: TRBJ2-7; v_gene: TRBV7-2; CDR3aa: CASSLGSGGVSYEQYF
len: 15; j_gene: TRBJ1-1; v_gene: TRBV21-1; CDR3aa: CASSPPRGSDTEAFF
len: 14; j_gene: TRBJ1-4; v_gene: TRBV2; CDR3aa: CASSQGQVSYGLFF
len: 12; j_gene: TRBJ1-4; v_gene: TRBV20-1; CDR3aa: CSADRDSEKLFF
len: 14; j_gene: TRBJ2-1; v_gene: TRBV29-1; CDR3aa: CSVVAWMGDNEQFF
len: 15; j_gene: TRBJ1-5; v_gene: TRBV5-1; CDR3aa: CASSLDGSFNQPQHF
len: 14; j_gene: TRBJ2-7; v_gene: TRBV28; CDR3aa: CASSLGGQGGEQYF
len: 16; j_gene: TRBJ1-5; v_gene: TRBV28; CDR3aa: CASSLRGRGRNQPQHF
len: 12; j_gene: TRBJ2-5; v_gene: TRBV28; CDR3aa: CASEGGAETQYF
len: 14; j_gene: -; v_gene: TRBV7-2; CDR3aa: CASSLWTGTYEQYF
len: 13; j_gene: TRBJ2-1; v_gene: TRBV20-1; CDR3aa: CSAPGPTYNEQFF
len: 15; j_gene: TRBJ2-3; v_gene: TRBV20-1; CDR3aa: CNARGAGRRAYTQYF
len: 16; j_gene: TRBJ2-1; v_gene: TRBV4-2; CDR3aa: CASSRATSGNYNEQFF
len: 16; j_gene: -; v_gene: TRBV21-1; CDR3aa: CASSKRGASAAWEQYF
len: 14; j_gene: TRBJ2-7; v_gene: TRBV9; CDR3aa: CASSPGPIPYEQYF
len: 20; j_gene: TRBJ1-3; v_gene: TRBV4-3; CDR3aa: CASSQIINSGTGTSGNTIYF
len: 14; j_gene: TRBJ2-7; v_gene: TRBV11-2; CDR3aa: CASSSLRAPGEQYF
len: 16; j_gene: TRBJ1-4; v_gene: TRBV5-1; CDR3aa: CASSLGQGARNEKLFF
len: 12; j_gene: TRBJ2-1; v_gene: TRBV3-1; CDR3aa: CASSIFPSGQFF
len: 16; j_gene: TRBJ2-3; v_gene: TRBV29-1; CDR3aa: CSASGGREEVTDTQYF
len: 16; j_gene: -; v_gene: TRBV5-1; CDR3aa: CASSPASLAGANEQFF
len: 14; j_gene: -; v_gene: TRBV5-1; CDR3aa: CASSLGRFSYEQYF
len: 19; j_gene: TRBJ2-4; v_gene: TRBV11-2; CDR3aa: CASSYRLAGGVWTKNIQYF
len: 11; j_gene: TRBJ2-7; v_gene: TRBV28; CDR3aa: CASSGSYEQYF
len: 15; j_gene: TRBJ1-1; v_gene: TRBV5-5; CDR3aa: CASSWDLGGSTEAFF
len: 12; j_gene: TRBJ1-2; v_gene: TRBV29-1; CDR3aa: CSVAGTPDGYTF
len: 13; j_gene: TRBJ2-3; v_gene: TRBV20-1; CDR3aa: CSLSSSGTDTQYF
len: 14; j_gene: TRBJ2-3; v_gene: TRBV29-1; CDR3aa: CSTPGTLSTDTQYF
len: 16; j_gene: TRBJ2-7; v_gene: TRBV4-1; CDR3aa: CASSPDAGRSSYEQYF
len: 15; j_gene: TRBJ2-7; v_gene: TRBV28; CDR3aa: CASSKSGSRLGEQYF
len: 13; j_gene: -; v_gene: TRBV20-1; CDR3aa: CRARGLLRNEQFF
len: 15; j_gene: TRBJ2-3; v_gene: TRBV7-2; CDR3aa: CASTLRDRVVDTQYF
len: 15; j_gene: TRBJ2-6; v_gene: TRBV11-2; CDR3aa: CASSFGQAGANVLTF
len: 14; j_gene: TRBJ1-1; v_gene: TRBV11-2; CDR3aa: CASSWKGMNTEAFF
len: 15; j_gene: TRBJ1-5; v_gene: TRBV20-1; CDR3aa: CSAAQTQGGNQPQHF